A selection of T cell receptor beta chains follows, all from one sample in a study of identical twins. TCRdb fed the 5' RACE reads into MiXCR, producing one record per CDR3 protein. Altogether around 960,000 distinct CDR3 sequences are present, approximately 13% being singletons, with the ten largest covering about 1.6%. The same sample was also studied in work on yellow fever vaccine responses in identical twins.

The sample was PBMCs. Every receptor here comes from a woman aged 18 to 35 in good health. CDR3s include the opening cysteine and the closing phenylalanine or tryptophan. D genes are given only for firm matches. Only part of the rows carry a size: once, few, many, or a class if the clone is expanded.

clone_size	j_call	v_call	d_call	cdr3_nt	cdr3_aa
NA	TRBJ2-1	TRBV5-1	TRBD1	TGCGCCAGCAGCCTCCCAGCCGGGACAGGGGGAAGTGAGCAGTTCTTC	CASSLPAGTGGSEQFF
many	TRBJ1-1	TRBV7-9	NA	TGTGCCAGCACCCGGACGGATTACACTGAAGCTTTCTTT	CASTRTDYTEAFF
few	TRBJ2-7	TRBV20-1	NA	TGCAGTGCTACGACACAGGGCGAGCAGTACTTC	CSATTQGEQYF
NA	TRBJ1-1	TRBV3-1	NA	TGTGCCAGCAGCCAAGATAAGGGGGGACACTGGGCTTTCTTT	CASSQDKGGHWAFF
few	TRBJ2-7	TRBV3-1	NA	TGTGCCAGCAGCCATGATGACACCCGGGGGAACGAGCAGTACTTC	CASSHDDTRGNEQYF
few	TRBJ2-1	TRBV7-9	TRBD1	TGTGCCAGCAGCTTAGGAGGGGGCCAAGAACAGTTCTTC	CASSLGGGQEQFF
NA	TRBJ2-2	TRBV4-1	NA	TGCGCCAGCAGCCGCAAGCCAGGAGAGGCGAACACCGGGGAGCTGTTTTTT	CASSRKPGEANTGELFF
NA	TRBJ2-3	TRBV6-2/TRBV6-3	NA	TGTGCCAGCGAGGGGAATTCGGATACGCAGTATTTT	CASEGNSDTQYF
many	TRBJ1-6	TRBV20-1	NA	TGCAGTGCTAGCCCTGGGGGTTCACCCCTCCACTTT	CSASPGGSPLHF
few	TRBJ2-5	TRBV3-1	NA	TGTGCCAGCAGCCCGACAGAGACTCAAGAGACCCAGTACTTC	CASSPTETQETQYF
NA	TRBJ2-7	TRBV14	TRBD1	TGTGCCAGCAGCCCTGGACAGGGGGCAGTCGAGCAGTACTTC	CASSPGQGAVEQYF
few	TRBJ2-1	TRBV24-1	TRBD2	TGTGCCACTAGCGGGGCGCTCGGCAATGAGCAGTTCTTC	CATSGALGNEQFF
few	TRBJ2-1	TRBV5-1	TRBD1	TGCGCCAGCAGCGTGACAGGGATTCACAATGAGCAGTTCTTC	CASSVTGIHNEQFF
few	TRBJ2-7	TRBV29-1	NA	TGCAGCGTTGGGGACACGCCGTACGAGCAGTACTTC	CSVGDTPYEQYF
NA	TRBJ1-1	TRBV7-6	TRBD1	TGTGCCAGCAGCCTAGGGACAGCAGTGAACACTGAAGCTTTCTTT	CASSLGTAVNTEAFF
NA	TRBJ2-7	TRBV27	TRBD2	TGTGCCAGCAGTTTTTTGAGGGTCGGGCGGGAGGGTCCCTACGAGCAGTACTTC	CASSFLRVGREGPYEQYF
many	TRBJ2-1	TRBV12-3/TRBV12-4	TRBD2	TGTGCCAGCACCCTGGGAGGGCGGTTTTACAATGAGCAGTTCTTC	CASTLGGRFYNEQFF
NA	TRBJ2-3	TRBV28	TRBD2	TGTGCCAGCAGTTTAATGCTAGCGGGAGGGATGGGAGCACATTCAGATACGCAGTATTTT	CASSLMLAGGMGAHSDTQYF
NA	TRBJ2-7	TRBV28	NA	TGTGCCAGCAGCCCAAGGGGTTTAGGCCCCTACGAGCAGTACTTC	CASSPRGLGPYEQYF
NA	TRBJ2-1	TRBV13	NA	TGTGCCAGCAGCTTAGGCAAACCGCCGGTTGTCGATGAGCAGTTCTTC	CASSLGKPPVVDEQFF
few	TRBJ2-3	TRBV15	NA	TGTGCCACCAGCCCACTTGGAGATAGATCAGATACGCAGTATTTT	CATSPLGDRSDTQYF
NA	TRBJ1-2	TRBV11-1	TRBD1	TGTGCCAGCAGCCGTCGACAGGGGTACTATGGCTACACCTTC	CASSRRQGYYGYTF
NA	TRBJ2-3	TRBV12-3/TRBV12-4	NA	TGTGCCAGCAGTTTAAGGGGCGGATTAGATACGCAGTATTTT	CASSLRGGLDTQYF
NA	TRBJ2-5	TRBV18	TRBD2	TGTGCCAGCTCACCCCGGGTAGCGGGGGACTCGTACCAAGAGACCCAGTACTTC	CASSPRVAGDSYQETQYF
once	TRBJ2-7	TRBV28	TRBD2	TGTGCCAGCAGTGGACTAGCGGGAATGGAGCAGTACTTC	CASSGLAGMEQYF
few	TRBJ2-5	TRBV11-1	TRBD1	TGTGCCAGCAGTAGCCGGGACAGGGTGGAAGAGACCCAGTACTTC	CASSSRDRVEETQYF
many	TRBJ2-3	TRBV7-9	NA	TGTGCCAGCAGCCGTGACAGTCCTACTACCACAGATACGCAGTATTTT	CASSRDSPTTTDTQYF
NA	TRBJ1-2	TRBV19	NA	TGTGCCAGTACGATGGCACCCGCTAACTATGGCTACACCTTC	CASTMAPANYGYTF
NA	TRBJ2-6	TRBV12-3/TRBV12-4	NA	TGTGCCATCAGTGCTGTGACTAGTGGAGTCTCTGGGGCCAACGTCCTGACTTTC	CAISAVTSGVSGANVLTF
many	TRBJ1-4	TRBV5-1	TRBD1	TGCGCCAGCAGCTCCACGGGACAGCGGAATGAAAAACTGTTTTTT	CASSSTGQRNEKLFF
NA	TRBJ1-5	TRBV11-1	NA	TGTGCCAGCAGCTTAGCGGGTAGCCCCGGTCGGAGCAATCAGCCCCAGCATTTT	CASSLAGSPGRSNQPQHF
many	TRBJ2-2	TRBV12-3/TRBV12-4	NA	TGTGCCAGCTATCTAAATGTGGGGGAGCTGTTTTTT	CASYLNVGELFF
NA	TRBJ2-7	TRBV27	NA	TGTGCCAGCAGACCCAACGGACGGCACGAGCAGTACTTC	CASRPNGRHEQYF
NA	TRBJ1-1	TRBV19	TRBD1	TGTGCCAGTCGTAACAGGGGAGCTGAAGCTTTCTTT	CASRNRGAEAFF
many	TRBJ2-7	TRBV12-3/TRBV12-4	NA	TGTGCCAGCACCCTCAGTCCTGGACTATCCTACGAGCAGTACTTC	CASTLSPGLSYEQYF
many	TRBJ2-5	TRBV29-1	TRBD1	TGCAGCGCCACAACCGGGACAGGGGGAAGGGAGACCCAGTACTTC	CSATTGTGGRETQYF
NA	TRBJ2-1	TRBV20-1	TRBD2	TGCAGTGCTTCAAGCGGGAGACCTGACAATGAGCAGTTCTTC	CSASSGRPDNEQFF
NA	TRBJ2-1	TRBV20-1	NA	TGCAGTGCGCAATCCGGGGTTAACTACAATGAGCAGTTCTTC	CSAQSGVNYNEQFF
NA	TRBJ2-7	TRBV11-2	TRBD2	TGTGCCAGCAGCTTAGATTTTTGGACTAGCGGGCTTGACTACGAGCAGTACTTC	CASSLDFWTSGLDYEQYF
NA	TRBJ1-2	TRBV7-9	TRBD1	TGTGCCAGCAGCACCACAGGGGGTGATGGCTACACCTTC	CASSTTGGDGYTF
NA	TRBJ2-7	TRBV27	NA	TGTGCCAGCAGTTTATCCAGGGGGGTCCACGAGCAGTACTTC	CASSLSRGVHEQYF
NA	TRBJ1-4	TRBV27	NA	TGTGCCAGCAGTCCCCTTGGGGGCGACAATGAAAAACTGTTTTTT	CASSPLGGDNEKLFF
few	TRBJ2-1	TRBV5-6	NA	TGTGCCAGCAGCCACTCTTGGGGGGCTTACAATGAGCAGTTCTTC	CASSHSWGAYNEQFF
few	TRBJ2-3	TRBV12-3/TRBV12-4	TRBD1	TGTGCCAGCAGACTTGGGACAGGAACGCAGTATTTT	CASRLGTGTQYF
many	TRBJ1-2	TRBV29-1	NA	TGCAGCGTTGTCTTGGGGGGCCGGTATGGCTACACCTTC	CSVVLGGRYGYTF
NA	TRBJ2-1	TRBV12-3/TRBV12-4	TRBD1	TGTGCCAGCAGTTTAGTTGTTGGTCCGCCCGAGGAGCCGGGACAGGGAATCGATGAGCAGTTCTTC	CASSLVVGPPEEPGQGIDEQFF
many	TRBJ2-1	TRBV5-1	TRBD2	TGCGCCAGCAGCGCCAAGACTAGCGGGAGCAATGAGCAGTTCTTC	CASSAKTSGSNEQFF
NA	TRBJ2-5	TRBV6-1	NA	TGTGCCAGCTTTGGTGCCGGACTCGTAAGAGAGACCCAGTACTTC	CASFGAGLVRETQYF
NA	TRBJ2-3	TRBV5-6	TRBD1	TGTGCCAGCAGCTTGGCTTACTTGTCTGGGACAGAGAGCACAGATACGCAGTATTTT	CASSLAYLSGTESTDTQYF
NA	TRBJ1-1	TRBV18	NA	TGTGCCAGCTCCTCAGCGGGTAAGGGCGGCACTGAAGCTTTCTTT	CASSSAGKGGTEAFF
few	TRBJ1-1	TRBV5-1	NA	TGCGCCAGCAGCTTGGGAGTCAATTGGAACACTGAAGCTTTCTTT	CASSLGVNWNTEAFF
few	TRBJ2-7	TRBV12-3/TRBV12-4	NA	TGTGCCAGCGCATGGGGCATCTACGAGCAGTACTTC	CASAWGIYEQYF
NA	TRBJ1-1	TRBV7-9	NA	TGTGCCAGCAGCCCCCCGAACGGGGGAGGCACTGAAGCTTTCTTT	CASSPPNGGGTEAFF
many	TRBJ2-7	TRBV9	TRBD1	TGTGCCAGCAGCGCCCTCGAGGGGGCTAATTACGAGCAGTACTTC	CASSALEGANYEQYF
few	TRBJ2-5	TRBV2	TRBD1	TGTGCCAGCAGTGAAGCGACAGGGAACCAAGAGACCCAGTACTTC	CASSEATGNQETQYF
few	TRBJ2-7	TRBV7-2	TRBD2	TGTGCCAGCAGCCCGACTAGCGGGAGACTCCTCTACGAGCAGTACTTC	CASSPTSGRLLYEQYF